The 14 T cell receptor beta chains below come from one sample, sequenced in a study of beta chain features in type 1 diabetes. Findings and limits, study-wide: Shorter TCRB CDR3s, moderately but significantly so, were found in Type 1 diabetes patients in all four CD4+ subsets.

The antigens for these receptors are not known. Of the isolated RNA, all was reverse transcribed, and so the sequenced material was expressed TCRB transcripts. Using immunoSEQ multiplex PCR, the repertoire was profiled, and TCRdb retains in-frame clones only, with some absent. The table has approximately 26,000 clones, 65% seen once. The sample comprised Tregs from blood. These receptors originate from a woman younger than 45 with type 1 diabetes.

This clone has a handful of counts. The chain joins TRBV5-1 to TRBJ2-3; no clear D. Germline CDR1 reads SGHRS; CDR2 reads YFSETQ. The CDR3 sequence is 17 residues long. The germline V and J ends were trimmed by 0 bases and 3 bases, with 17 bases remaining between them. CDR3 amino acids: CASSLEFSPEPTDTQYF. CDR3 nucleotide sequence: TGCGCCAGCAGCTTGGAGTTCAGTCCAGAACCTACAGATACGCAGTATTTT.

The chain carries TRBV15 and TRBJ1-2; unclear D gene. Trimming pared 0 bases from V and 4 bases from J, leaving 18 bases between. The CDR3 length is 17 residues. Germline loops: CDR1 LNHNV, CDR2 YYDKDF (reference sequence). CDR3 residues: CATSRDNTGYDSYGYTF. CDR3 bases: TGTGCCACCAGCAGAGATAACACGGGGTACGATAGCTATGGCTACACCTTC.

The chain joins TRBV7-9 to TRBJ2-7, with TRBD1 matching over 9 bases. This CDR3 has 14 amino acids. Trimming at V came to 4 bases and at J to 3 bases, leaving 4 bases not matched to a gene. The germline gives CDR1 SEHNR, CDR2 FQNEAQ (reference sequence). Here the CDR3 DNA reads TGTGCCAGCAGCTCCATGGGACAGGGCTACGAGCAGTACTTC. Translated: CASSSMGQGYEQYF.

CDR3 nucleotide sequence: TGCGCCAGCAGCCGTAGCGGCACCTACGAGCAGTACTTC. It is translated as CASSRSGTYEQYF. J is TRBJ2-7 and V is TRBV5-1, with a tentative D call TRBD2 (6 bases). Trimming cost V 4 bases and J 2 bases, with 10 bases left between them. The germline gives CDR1 SGHRS, CDR2 YFSETQ. The CDR3 totals 13 residues.

The CDR3 region is CSARHEQFF. CDR3 DNA sequence: TGCAGTGCCAGGCATGAGCAGTTCTTC. The chain couples TRBV20-1 to TRBJ2-1; D ambiguous. Germline-derived CDR1 and CDR2 are DFQATT and SNEGSKA (reference sequence). This CDR3 region has 9 residues. Trimming removed 6 bases from V and 8 bases from J, with 5 bases in between.

The chain recombines TRBV11-1 with TRBJ2-7; the match to TRBD1 covers 8 bases. Germline V gives CDR1 SGHAT, CDR2 FQDESV (reference sequence). The CDR3 has 16 residues. The V gene end was trimmed by 0 bases and the J gene end by 6 bases; junction bases not matched to a gene: 10. For the CDR3, the DNA is TGTGCCAGCAGCTTAGCGATGGACAGGGATCGAAGCGAGCAGTACTTC. This translates into CASSLAMDRDRSEQYF. The entire variable domain, with the rest obtained from reference TRBV11-1 and TRBJ2-7, is as follows: EAEVAQSPRYKITEKSQAVAFWCDPISGHATLYWYRQILGQGPELLVQFQDESVVDDSQLPKDRFSAERLKGVDSTLKIQPAELGDSAMYLCASSLAMDRDRSEQYFGPGTRLTVT.

The chain carries TRBV10-2 and TRBJ2-7; 8 nucleotides line up with TRBD1. The CDR3 is made up of 15 amino acids. Trimming removed 3 bases from V and 2 bases from J; junction bases left unmatched: 6. Germline V lookup: CDR1 WSHSY, CDR2 SAAADI. Here the CDR3 reads CASSEYRGYPYEQYF. For the CDR3, the DNA is TGCGCCAGCAGTGAATACAGGGGGTACCCCTACGAGCAGTACTTC.

The table lists this clone with a few counts. CDR3 DNA sequence: TGTGCCAGCAGCGTACAGGGCGTGGATGGCTACACCTTC. Protein: CASSVQGVDGYTF. This chain joins TRBV7-9 and TRBJ1-2; maybe TRBD1 (6 bases). CDR1 SEHNR and CDR2 FQNEAQ come from the germline V gene (reference sequence). CDR3 length equals 13 residues. Trimming took 5 bases from V and 6 from J, leaving 13 bases between them.

The rearrangement links TRBV28 to TRBJ2-7, with TRBD1 matching 9 bases. The junction had 5 bases not matched to a gene; V was cut back by 2 bases and J by 6 bases. This CDR3 is built from 14 residues. The V gene's germline CDR1 is MDHEN and CDR2 SYDVKM. The CDR3 protein is CASSLLDRGAEQYF. CDR3 DNA sequence: TGTGCCAGCAGTTTACTCGACAGGGGGGCCGAGCAGTACTTC. The whole variable domain, filled in from reference TRBV28 and TRBJ2-7, reads DVKVTQSSRYLVKRTGEKVFLECVQDMDHENMFWYRQDPGLGLRLIYFSYDVKMKEKGDIPEGYSVSREKKERFSLILESASTNQTSMYLCASSLLDRGAEQYFGPGTRLTVT.

The V and J genes are TRBV10-3 and TRBJ1-5; TRBD1 aligns across 10 bases. The CDR3 sequence is 14 residues long. J was trimmed by 5 bases and V by 5 bases; bases with no gene match: 3. Germline loops: CDR1 ENHRY, CDR2 SYGVKD. CDR3 bases: TGTGCCATCAGTCCGGGACAGGGGTATCAGCCCCAGCATTTT. It codes for CAISPGQGYQPQHF.

The chain combines TRBV5-1 with TRBJ2-1; D might be TRBD2 (5 bases). The V gene's germline CDR1 is SGHRS and CDR2 YFSETQ. The V end was cut by 0 bases, the J end by 3 bases, with 13 bases between. The CDR3 runs to 16 residues. The CDR3 reads CASSLDPADLYNEQFF. The CDR3 region has the DNA TGCGCCAGCAGCTTGGACCCAGCGGACCTCTACAATGAGCAGTTCTTC.

This chain links TRBV6-1 with TRBJ2-7; TRBD1 matches 9 bases. The V segment lost 5 bases and the J segment 3 bases; nucleotides outside the gene matches: 8. The length of the CDR3 is 15 residues. Germline loops: CDR1 MNHNS, CDR2 SASEGT. The chain's CDR3 is CASSSGQGQNYEQYF. CDR3 nucleotides: TGTGCCAGCAGTTCGGGACAGGGCCAGAACTACGAGCAGTACTTC.

This chain uses TRBV5-1 with TRBJ2-1; 8 bases agree with TRBD2. Germline V lookup: CDR1 SGHRS, CDR2 YFSETQ. This CDR3 region has 14 residues. After removal of 4 bases from V and 5 bases from J, the junction contained 5 bases not matched to a gene. The CDR3 is CASSVSGADNEQFF. In DNA, the CDR3 is TGCGCCAGCAGCGTTAGCGGGGCTGACAATGAGCAGTTCTTC.

In regard to this clone: This specimen includes other DNA sequences encoding the same CDR3. J is TRBJ1-5 and V is TRBV18; no reliable D call. The V end lost 5 bases, the J end lost 4 bases, and 12 bases lay between the germline ends. The CDR3 is 14 residues long. Germline-derived CDR1 and CDR2 are KGHSH and LQKENI. The CDR3 spells CASSGARGNQPQHF. CDR3 sequence (DNA): TGTGCCAGCTCAGGAGCTCGGGGAAATCAGCCCCAGCATTTT.